Included here is one T cell receptor beta chain sequence, with context. This clone occurred a few times. Its antigen remains undetermined. The input lacks base qualities; no much larger clone sits a single base away. The sample originates from a study of OX40 agonist ivuxolimab in advanced cancers. Regarding the complete study: Ivuxolimab was an agonistic, fully human IgG2 monoclonal antibody directed against OX40 (CD134), a costimulatory receptor. Intravenous ivuxolimab was administered to patients every 2 weeks at six dose levels: 0.01, 0.1, 0.3, 1.5, 3 and 10 mg/kg. Of the approximately 53 patients in dose escalation, about 20 had hepatocellular carcinoma, about 15 had melanoma, 9 had renal cell carcinoma and 9 had head and neck cancer. In the dose-escalation cohort, more than 75% of patients were male, and the mean age was approximately 64 years, with a range of roughly 20 to 85. Patients were allowed to have had prior anti-PD-1, anti-PD-L1 or anti-CTLA-4 therapy, and around two fifths of the dose-escalation patients had been treated with checkpoint inhibitors. Partial responses occurred in three dose-escalation patients, of whom one had hepatocellular carcinoma and two had cutaneous melanoma. Peripheral TCRbeta sequencing aimed to test whether ivuxolimab altered TCR sequence diversity and caused clonal T-cell expansion. The paper reports the monotherapy dose-escalation portion (N of about 56 patients) of the phase I ivuxolimab trial.

The full study reports these points: Partial responders in the 0.1-3.0 mg/kg groups had among the lowest normalized peripheral clonal expansion, especially among CD8+ T cells. Low levels of normalized T-cell clonal expansion were also seen in some patients who did not respond. Clonal expansion of both CD4+ and CD8+ blood T cells was observed from baseline to week 6 at doses 0.1 to 3.0 mg/kg. After ivuxolimab, expanded clones were on average more numerous among CD8+ T cells than among CD4+ T cells. Antigen specificity was not determined for the clonally expanded peripheral T cells.

Patients with a history of autoimmune disease or receiving systemic immunosuppression were excluded from the trial. Peripheral blood for TCR sequencing was collected from all dose cohorts at baseline, on cycle 4 day 1, and on cycle 7 day 1. Samples were obtained from an open-label, multicenter, first-in-human phase I dose-escalation trial of ivuxolimab. Adults with locally advanced or metastatic melanoma, renal cell, hepatocellular, or head and neck squamous cell carcinoma were enrolled in the trial. Before TCR sequencing, CD4+ and CD8+ T cells were separately sorted from peripheral blood. CDR1 and CDR2 are drawn from the germline V gene (reference sequence): SEHNR, FQNEAQ. The CDR3 measures 14 amino acids from cysteine to phenylalanine. Just the 42-base CDR3 DNA is kept, in frame starting at base 1. Relative to germline, V is 5 bases shorter and J is 0 bases shorter, with 10 bases between their ends.

To sequence the TCRbeta CDR3 region, genomic DNA was isolated from the sorted cells. The immunoSEQ Assay was used for sequencing of TCRbeta CDR3 regions. TCRdb's version of the immuneACCESS table is confined to in-frame rearrangements and falls short of the full clone set. An unresolved V gene accounts for under half of the shortfall where checked; the remainder is of unknown origin. For this sample there are 71,000 or so clones; about nine tenths appear just once. Jointly, the top ten make up 0.7% to 0.9% of the sample. The sample consisted of CD4+ or CD8+ T cells sorted from blood, taken in a trial of the OX40 agonist ivuxolimab. The TCR comes from an adult with an advanced solid tumor such as melanoma, head and neck, liver or kidney cancer. The receptor chain draws on TRBV7-9 and TRBJ2-5; no confident D gene assignment can be made. The bases read TGTGCCAGCAGCCTTAACTCGTACCAAGAGACCCAGTACTTC. Its protein is CASSLNSYQETQYF.